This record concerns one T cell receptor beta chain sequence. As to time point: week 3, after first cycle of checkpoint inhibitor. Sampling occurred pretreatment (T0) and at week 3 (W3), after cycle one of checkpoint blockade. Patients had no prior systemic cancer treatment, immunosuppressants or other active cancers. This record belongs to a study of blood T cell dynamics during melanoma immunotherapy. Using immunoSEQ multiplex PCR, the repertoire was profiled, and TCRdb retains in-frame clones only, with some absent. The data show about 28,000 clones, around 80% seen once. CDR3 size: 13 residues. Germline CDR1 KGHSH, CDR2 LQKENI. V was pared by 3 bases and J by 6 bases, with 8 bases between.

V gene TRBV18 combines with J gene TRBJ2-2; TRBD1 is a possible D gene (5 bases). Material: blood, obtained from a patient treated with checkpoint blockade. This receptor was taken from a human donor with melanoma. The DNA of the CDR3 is TGTGCCAGCTCACCTCCAGGGCCCGGGGAGCTGTTTTTT. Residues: CASSPPGPGELFF.